These 27 T cell receptor beta chains were all obtained from the same sample, sequenced in a study of blood T cell repertoires in COVID-19. The protocol was immunoSEQ multiplex PCR, while the TCRdb copy is restricted to in-frame clones and leaves out a portion. Of approximately 80,000 clones in the sample, 82% are singletons; the top ten hold under 11%. Sequenced input: peripheral blood. These receptors were taken from a man aged 55 to 70 with acute or convalescent COVID-19.

This chain links TRBV28 with TRBJ1-2, with 10 bases lining up with TRBD1. The V and J ends lost 5 bases and 8 bases, in that order; junction bases with no gene match: 2. This CDR3 region has 12 residues. Germline lookup yields CDR1 MDHEN and CDR2 SYDVKM. The chain's CDR3 is CASSDRGRGYTF. CDR3 nucleotides: TGTGCCAGCAGTGACAGGGGGCGCGGCTACACCTTC.

The rearrangement links TRBV7-9 to TRBJ1-2, with 8 positions matching TRBD1. Trimming removed 4 bases from V and 7 bases from J; junction bases left unmatched: 5. The CDR3 has 13 amino acids. The germline V gene has CDR1 SEHNR and CDR2 FQNEAQ (reference sequence). CDR3 residues: CASSSSGGVGYTF. CDR3 DNA sequence: TGTGCCAGCAGCTCGTCAGGGGGCGTTGGCTACACCTTC.

V and J are TRBV29-1 and TRBJ2-7, with D tentatively TRBD2 (6 bases). V lost 3 bases and J lost 2, with 11 bases in between. CDR3 length equals 13 residues. Looked up from germline, CDR1 is SQVTM and CDR2 is ANQGSEA. The CDR3 bases are TGCAGCGTTGAGGGAGCGGGCCCCTACGAGCAGTACTTC. This codes for CSVEGAGPYEQYF.

In its sample, this clone was seen once. The V gene is TRBV5-1, the J gene TRBJ1-1; D might be TRBD1 (6 bases). Trimming took 4 bases from V and 4 from J, leaving 20 bases between them. The CDR3 consists of 16 residues. From germline, CDR1 is SGHRS and CDR2 YFSETQ. CDR3 in DNA: TGCGCCAGCAGCCCCCGGGAGGGGGGAAGGCGCACTGAAGCTTTCTTT. Encoded protein: CASSPREGGRRTEAFF.

The rearrangement links TRBV18 to TRBJ1-1, with 7 bases that match TRBD1. CDR3 size: 13 residues. Germline loops: CDR1 KGHSH, CDR2 LQKENI. V shed 4 bases, J shed 4 bases, and the junction held 3 bases outside the gene matches. The CDR3 DNA sequence: TGTGCCAGCTCACGACAGGGAGGCACTGAAGCTTTCTTT. This gives the protein CASSRQGGTEAFF.

This clone was counted a single time. The chain carries TRBV2 and TRBJ1-3, with D perhaps TRBD1 (6 bases). The V gene lost 4 bases and the J gene lost 7 bases, with 17 bases spanning the gap. The CDR3 totals 15 residues. Germline V gene lookup returns CDR1 SNHLY and CDR2 FYNNEI. CDR3 residues: CASSGLGGAENTIYF. The CDR3 DNA reads TGTGCCAGCAGTGGCCTAGGGGGTGCGGAGAACACCATATATTTT.

The sample holds one count of this clone. The gene calls are TRBV24-1 and TRBJ2-2; D call uncertain. V lost 3 bases and J 1 base, leaving 8 bases between the germline ends. Per germline, CDR1 KGHDR and CDR2 SFDVKD. The CDR3 has 15 amino acids. CDR3 in DNA: TGTGCCACCAGTGATGCGGCAGTGAACACCGGGGAGCTGTTTTTT. This gives the protein CATSDAAVNTGELFF.

The J gene is TRBJ2-1, the V gene TRBV5-1; 8 bases map to TRBD1. J lost 9 bases, V lost 1 base, and 6 bases had no gene match. This CDR3 contains 14 residues. Germline V gives CDR1 SGHRS, CDR2 YFSETQ. CDR3 region: CASSLLDRDGEQFF. Written as DNA, the CDR3 is TGCGCCAGCAGCTTGCTGGACAGGGACGGTGAGCAGTTCTTC.

This clone was observed a handful of times. The chain links TRBV11-2 to TRBJ1-3; possibly TRBD1 for D (6 bases). V was shortened by 4 bases and J by 14 bases, with 18 bases between the two germline ends. CDR3 length: 13 residues. Germline CDR1 and CDR2: SGHAT and FQNNGV. Here the CDR3 DNA reads TGTGCCAGCAGCTGGGAGCGACAGGCCCTCGTATATTTT. Protein sequence: CASSWERQALVYF.

This chain joins TRBV15 and TRBJ2-7; D possibly corresponds to TRBD1 (6 bases). The CDR3 extends over 16 amino acids. The ends were cut back, 0 bases at V and 2 bases at J, with 14 bases in the middle. The germline CDR1 and CDR2 sequences are LNHNV and YYDKDF (reference sequence). Here the CDR3 reads CATSRDGTHTAYEQYF. The DNA for the CDR3 is TGTGCCACCAGCAGAGACGGGACACACACAGCCTACGAGCAGTACTTC.

This rearrangement joins TRBV6-6 to TRBJ2-7; D may be TRBD1 (6 bases). The germline V gene has CDR1 MNHNY and CDR2 SVGAGI (reference sequence). The V end was cut by 4 bases, the J end by 6 bases, with 16 bases between. This CDR3 region has 14 residues. The CDR3 bases are TGTGCCAGCAGTTTTGCCAGGGGTGGGGGCGAGCAGTACTTC. This translates into CASSFARGGGEQYF.

The sample holds one count of this clone. The chain carries TRBV4-2 and TRBJ2-7; D may be TRBD1 (6 bases). Germline V lookup: CDR1 LGHNA, CDR2 YNFKEQ. V was clipped by 4 bases and J by 5 bases, with 15 bases between them. The CDR3 totals 14 residues. In DNA form, the CDR3 reads TGTGCCAGCAGCCGGGGGCAGGGGAACAACGAGCAGTACTTC. Translating gives CASSRGQGNNEQYF.

The CDR3 loop reads CASSLSTEGREKLFF. The CDR3 DNA is TGTGCCAGCAGCTTGAGCACGGAGGGACGCGAAAAACTGTTTTTT. The chain uses TRBV5-4 and TRBJ1-4, with D possibly matching TRBD1 (5 bases). Per the germline V gene, CDR1 is SGHNT and CDR2 is YYREEE (reference sequence). There are 15 residues in the CDR3. V was pared by 1 base and J by 8 bases, with 15 bases between.

In regard to this clone: At one end, the junction sequence differs from germline, possibly due to a read error. This chain uses TRBV11-2 with TRBJ2-7, with TRBD1 matching 8 bases. CDR3 size: 11 residues. Per the germline V gene, CDR1 is SGHAT and CDR2 is FQNNGV. Written as DNA, the CDR3 is TGTGCCAGCAGCTTAGGGGGACAGGTGCACTTC. Translation: CASSLGGQVHF.

This chain links TRBV6-5 with TRBJ1-2; D not certain. The ends were cut back, 2 bases at V and 5 bases at J, with 18 bases in the middle. The CDR3 runs to 16 residues. Germline assignment: CDR1 MNHEY and CDR2 SVGAGI. As DNA, the CDR3 is TGTGCCAGCAGTTACACGCAAGCCTCCGGGTTATATGGCTACACCTTC. As protein: CASSYTQASGLYGYTF.

This clone was seen only a few times. The chain carries TRBV19 and TRBJ1-5; TRBD1 is a possible D gene (5 bases). The CDR3 is made up of 14 amino acids. Germline loops: CDR1 LNHDA, CDR2 SQIVND (reference sequence). Trimming pared 3 bases from V and 7 bases from J, leaving 13 bases between. The chain's CDR3 is CASSIGGKGQPQHF. CDR3 nucleotides: TGTGCCAGTAGTATCGGGGGAAAGGGGCAGCCCCAGCATTTT.

This chain uses TRBV27 with TRBJ2-7; 9 nucleotides agree with TRBD1. J gave up 8 bases and V 3 bases, and 2 bases lay outside the gene matches. The CDR3 loop spans 12 amino acids. CDR1 is MNHEY, CDR2 SMNVEV, per germline (reference sequence). The CDR3 is CASSLGTGQQYF. CDR3 nucleotides: TGTGCCAGCAGTTTGGGGACAGGGCAGCAGTACTTC.

The rearrangement uses TRBV30 and TRBJ2-7, with TRBD1 matching 11 bases. The ends lost 5 bases at V and 4 bases at J; junction bases unmatched: 7. From germline, CDR1 is GTSNPN and CDR2 SVGIG (reference sequence). CDR3 length: 14 residues. In DNA form, the CDR3 reads TGTGCCTGGGGAGCCCGGGACAGGGGGTACGAGCAGTACTTC. It specifies CAWGARDRGYEQYF.

This chain connects TRBV6-2 or TRBV6-3 to TRBJ1-2; weak D call: TRBD1 (6 bases). V lost 2 bases and J 5 bases, leaving 12 bases between the germline ends. The CDR3 spans 14 residues. Germline V gene data show CDR1 as MNHEY and CDR2 as SVGEGT. CDR3 sequence (DNA): TGTGCCAGCAGTTACCACGGGCAGGGGTATGGCTACACCTTC. This encodes CASSYHGQGYGYTF.

The rearrangement links TRBV6-5 to TRBJ1-5, with 7 bases lining up with TRBD1. From germline, CDR1 is MNHEY and CDR2 SVGAGI. The CDR3 length is 15 residues. Trimming cost V 7 bases and J 4 bases; bases outside gene matches: 10. The CDR3 nucleotides read TGTGCCAGCACCGGACAGGCGATGGGGAATCAGCCCCAGCATTTT. It is translated as CASTGQAMGNQPQHF.

Relative to its sample, this clone is medium-sized. The chain employs TRBV6-1 and TRBJ1-4, with D perhaps TRBD1 (5 bases). Germline V CDR1 and CDR2: MNHNS, SASEGT. The V end was cut by 1 base, the J end by 12 bases, with 12 bases between. CDR3 length: 13 residues. For the CDR3, the DNA is TGTGCCAGCAGTGAAGAGGGGCGCTCGCAACTGTTTTTT. Translating gives CASSEEGRSQLFF.

The V and J genes are TRBV9 and TRBJ2-5; D is ambiguous. The V gene's germline CDR1 is SGDLS and CDR2 YYNGEE. This CDR3 has 13 amino acids. The V and J ends lost 0 bases and 4 bases respectively, with 7 bases between them. The CDR3 DNA reads TGTGCCAGCAGCGTAGATGAGCGAGAGACCCAGTACTTC. Its protein is CASSVDERETQYF.

This rearrangement joins TRBV7-3 to TRBJ2-5, with D maybe TRBD1 (5 bases). Trimming took off 2 bases at V and 4 bases at J, with 5 bases between the two ends. This CDR3 has 12 amino acids. Germline V gives CDR1 SGHTA, CDR2 FQGTGA. CDR3: CASSLQGETQYF. The CDR3 DNA follows: TGTGCCAGCAGCTTACAGGGAGAGACCCAGTACTTC.

V is TRBV7-9 and J is TRBJ2-1; 9 bases map to TRBD2. The V and J ends lost 1 base and 6 bases, in that order; junction bases with no gene match: 10. Germline-derived CDR1 and CDR2 are SEHNR and FQNEAQ (reference sequence). There are 17 residues in the CDR3. CDR3 amino acids: CASSLVSRRGGSNEQFF. The DNA of the CDR3 is TGTGCCAGCAGCTTAGTAAGCCGGCGGGGGGGCTCCAATGAGCAGTTCTTC. Drawing the rest from reference TRBV7-9 and TRBJ2-1, the complete variable domain is DTGVSQNPRHKITKRGQNVTFRCDPISEHNRLYWYRQTLGQGPEFLTYFQNEAQLEKSRLLSDRFSAERPKGSFSTLEIQRTEQGDSAMYLCASSLVSRRGGSNEQFFGPGTRLTVL.

The V and J genes are TRBV18 and TRBJ2-5; D is unresolved. With 2 bases removed from V and 7 bases from J, the gap between germline ends came to 11 bases. The germline gives CDR1 KGHSH, CDR2 LQKENI. This CDR3 is built from 13 residues. The CDR3 DNA is TGTGCCAGCTCACCATCGACTGGTAGGACCCAGTACTTC. Protein: CASSPSTGRTQYF.

V usage is TRBV18 and J usage is TRBJ1-1, with D possibly matching TRBD1 (5 bases). The germline V gene has CDR1 KGHSH and CDR2 LQKENI. Trimming took 3 bases from V and 3 from J, leaving 14 bases between them. CDR3 length equals 15 residues. The chain's CDR3 is CASSPSWGGDTEAFF. CDR3 DNA: TGTGCCAGCTCACCGAGTTGGGGGGGGGACACTGAAGCTTTCTTT.

The chain combines TRBV6-1 with TRBJ2-1, with 7 bases lining up with TRBD1. Looked up from germline, CDR1 is MNHNS and CDR2 is SASEGT. The CDR3 loop spans 16 amino acids. The V gene end was trimmed by 3 bases and the J gene end by 0 bases; junction bases not matched to a gene: 5. The CDR3 reads CASSDEGQSSYNEQFF. The CDR3 nucleotides are TGTGCCAGCAGTGATGAGGGACAGAGCTCCTACAATGAGCAGTTCTTC.